This T cell receptor beta chain comes out of a study of blood T cell repertoires in COVID-19. Study details: Both acute and convalescent COVID-19 samples were obtained from the United States, Italy and Spain.

TCRdb's table, derived via immunoSEQ multiplex PCR, lists solely in-frame clones and lacks some. The sample yields 70,000 to 100,000 clones, about 90% seen once. The germline CDR1 and CDR2 sequences are SNHLY and FYNNEI. V shed 7 bases, J shed 5 bases, and the junction held 10 bases outside the gene matches. The CDR3 length is 14 residues. The source of this sequence is a woman aged 70-85 years with acute or convalescent COVID-19. The V and J genes are TRBV2 and TRBJ2-7; TRBD1 matches at 8 bases. The sequenced sample was peripheral blood. The chain's CDR3 is CASTRTGLLHEQYF. The DNA for the CDR3 is TGTGCCAGCACCCGGACAGGGCTTCTCCACGAGCAGTACTTC.